A single TCR beta chain is shown here with its context. Its antigen is unknown. Base qualities are not provided; no much larger clone lies one nucleotide away. Library generation was performed with the immunoSEQ multiplex PCR assay. Turning to the authors' computational methods: To diagnose cytomegalovirus status from the catalog of TCR beta chain sequences, a statistical classification framework was built. As stored in TCRdb, this immuneACCESS dataset retains in-frame rearrangements with V and J assigned. A fraction of the clones does not appear; measured against another copy, unresolved V genes explain less than half of the discrepancy, and the remainder lacks a known reason. V and J calls and clone size are copied from that table; D and trimming were computed from the DNA. The sample table shows some 180,000 clones, and 86% are seen once. Clones ranked in the top ten supply 7.2% of the sample.

The data were obtained in a study of cytomegalovirus exposure and HLA in healthy donors (dated by TCRdb to 2017 to 2019). With respect to the entire study: A later analysis indicated that the 120 or so validation repertoires were generated on the platform also employed for the 666 repertoires of the first cohort. The study aimed to test whether cataloging public T cell receptors could reveal signatures of past pathogen exposure. Along with the roughly 670-subject first cohort, a separate validation cohort of 120 different subjects was used. High-throughput TCR immunosequencing, statistical association of individual TCRs with disease status, and machine learning were combined to predict cytomegalovirus infection status. On the study overall, not on this receptor specifically: Cytomegalovirus status was reported to be diagnosed by the classifier with high specificity and sensitivity in both the original and validation cohorts. The authors suggested that the approach could potentially be extended to other disease states and immunological phenotypes. Most TCR sequences were seen in very few donors, while some public TCRs were found in many individuals. The study listed 150 to 200 TCR beta chains as associated with cytomegalovirus. A later analysis had no HLA typing for the validation cohort, so co-occurrence there was scored across all 110 or so repertoires. Three of the identified cytomegalovirus-associated TCR beta chains were confirmed in vitro to be specific for cytomegalovirus antigens. Of the cluster scores, approximately 95% were above 0 in a later analysis, which found that TCRs clustered in the first cohort also tended to co-occur in the 110 or so validation repertoires.

Donors formed part of the validation cohort, which comprised 120 or so subjects and was distinct from the first cohort of over 500 subjects. This clonotype originated in a young man in good health and CMV-seropositive. Sequences were obtained from PBMCs.

The CDR3 reads CSVVGGDEKLFF. The sequenced DNA is TGCAGCGTTGTAGGGGGAGATGAAAAACTGTTTTTT. The rearranged chain carries TRBV29-1 and TRBJ1-4; the D gene is possibly TRBD1, with 6 bases matching. CDR1 SQVTM and CDR2 ANQGSEA are derived from the germline V gene. V and J are truncated by 4 bases and 6 bases respectively, leaving an intervening sequence of 9 bases. The CDR3 covers 12 residues, taking in both the cysteine and the phenylalanine. The retained sequence is limited to the CDR3, 36 bases, with the frame set at the first base.